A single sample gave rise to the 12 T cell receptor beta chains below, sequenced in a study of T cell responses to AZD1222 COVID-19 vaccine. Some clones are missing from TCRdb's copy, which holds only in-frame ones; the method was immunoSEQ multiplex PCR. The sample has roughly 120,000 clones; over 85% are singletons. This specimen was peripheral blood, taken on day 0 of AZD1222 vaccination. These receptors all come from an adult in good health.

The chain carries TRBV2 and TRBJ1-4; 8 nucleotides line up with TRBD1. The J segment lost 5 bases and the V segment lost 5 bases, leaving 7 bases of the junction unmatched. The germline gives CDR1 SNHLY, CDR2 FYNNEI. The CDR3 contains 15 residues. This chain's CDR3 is CASSLDRGRNEKLFF. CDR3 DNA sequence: TGTGCCAGCAGTCTCGACAGGGGCCGGAATGAAAAACTGTTTTTT. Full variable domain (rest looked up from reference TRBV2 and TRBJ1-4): EPEVTQTPSHQVTQMGQEVILRCVPISNHLYFYWYRQILGQKVEFLVSFYNNEISEKSEIFDDQFSVERPDGSNFTLKIRSTKLEDSAMYFCASSLDRGRNEKLFFGSGTQLSVL.

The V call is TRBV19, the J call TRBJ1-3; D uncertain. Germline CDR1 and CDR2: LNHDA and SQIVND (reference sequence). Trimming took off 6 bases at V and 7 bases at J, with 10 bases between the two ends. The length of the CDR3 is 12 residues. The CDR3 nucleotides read TGTGCCAGTAGGGAAGGGTGGAACACCATATATTTT. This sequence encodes CASREGWNTIYF.

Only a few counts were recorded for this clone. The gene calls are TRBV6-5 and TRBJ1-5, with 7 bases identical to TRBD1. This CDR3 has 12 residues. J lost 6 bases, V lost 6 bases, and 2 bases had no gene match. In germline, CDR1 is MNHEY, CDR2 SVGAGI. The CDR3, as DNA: TGTGCCAGCAGCCACAGGGGTCAGCCCCAGCATTTT. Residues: CASSHRGQPQHF.

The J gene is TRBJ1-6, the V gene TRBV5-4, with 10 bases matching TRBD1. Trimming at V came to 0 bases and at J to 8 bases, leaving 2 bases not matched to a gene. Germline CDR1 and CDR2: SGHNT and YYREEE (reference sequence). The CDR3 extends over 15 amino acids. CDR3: CASSLAGQGYSPLHF. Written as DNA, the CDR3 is TGTGCCAGCAGCTTGGCGGGACAGGGGTATTCACCCCTCCACTTT. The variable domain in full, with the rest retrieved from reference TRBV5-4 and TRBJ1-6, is ETGVTQSPTHLIKTRGQQVTLRCSSQSGHNTVSWYQQALGQGPQFIFQYYREEENGRGNFPPRFSGLQFPNYSSELNVNALELDDSALYLCASSLAGQGYSPLHFGNGTRLTVT.

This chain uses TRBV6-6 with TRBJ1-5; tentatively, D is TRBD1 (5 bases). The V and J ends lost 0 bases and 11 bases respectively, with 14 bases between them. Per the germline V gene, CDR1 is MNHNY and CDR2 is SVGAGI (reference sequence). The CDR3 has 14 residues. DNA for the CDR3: TGTGCCAGCAGTTACTCAGGGGTACAAGAGACCCAGCATTTT. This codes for CASSYSGVQETQHF.

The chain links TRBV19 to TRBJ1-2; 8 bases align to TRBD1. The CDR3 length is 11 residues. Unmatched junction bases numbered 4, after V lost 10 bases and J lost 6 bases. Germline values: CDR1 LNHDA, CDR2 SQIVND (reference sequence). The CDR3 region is CAIGQGHGYTF. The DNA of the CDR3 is TGTGCCATCGGACAGGGACATGGCTACACCTTC.

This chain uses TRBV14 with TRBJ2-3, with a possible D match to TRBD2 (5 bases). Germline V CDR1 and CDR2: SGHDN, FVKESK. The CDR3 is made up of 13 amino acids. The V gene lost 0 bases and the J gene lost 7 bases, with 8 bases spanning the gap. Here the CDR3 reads CASSQDRGNTQYF. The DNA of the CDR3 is TGTGCCAGCAGCCAAGACCGGGGAAATACGCAGTATTTT.

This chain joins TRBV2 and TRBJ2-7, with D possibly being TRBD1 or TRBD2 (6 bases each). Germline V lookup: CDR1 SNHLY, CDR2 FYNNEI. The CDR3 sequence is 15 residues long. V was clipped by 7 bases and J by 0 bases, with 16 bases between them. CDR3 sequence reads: CASTPEGVGSYEQYF. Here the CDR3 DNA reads TGTGCCAGCACCCCGGAGGGGGTGGGCTCCTACGAGCAGTACTTC.

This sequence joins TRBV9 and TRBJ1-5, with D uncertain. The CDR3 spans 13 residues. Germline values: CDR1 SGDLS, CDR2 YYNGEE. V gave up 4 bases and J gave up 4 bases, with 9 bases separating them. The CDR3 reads CASSRIGNQPQHF. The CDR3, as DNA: TGTGCCAGCAGCCGGATTGGGAATCAGCCCCAGCATTTT.

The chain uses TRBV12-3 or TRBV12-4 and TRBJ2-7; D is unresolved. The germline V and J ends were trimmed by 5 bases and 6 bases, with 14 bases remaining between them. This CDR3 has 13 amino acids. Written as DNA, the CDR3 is TGTGCCAGCAGTCCCGGCCGTCCTGGCGAGCAGTACTTC. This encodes CASSPGRPGEQYF.

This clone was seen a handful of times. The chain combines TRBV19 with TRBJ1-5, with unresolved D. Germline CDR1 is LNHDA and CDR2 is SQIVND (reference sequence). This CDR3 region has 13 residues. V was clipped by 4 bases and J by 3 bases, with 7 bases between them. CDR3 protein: CASSRTANQPQHF. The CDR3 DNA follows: TGTGCCAGTAGTAGGACTGCCAATCAGCCCCAGCATTTT. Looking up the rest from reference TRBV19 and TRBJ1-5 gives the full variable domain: DGGITQSPKYLFRKEGQNVTLSCEQNLNHDAMYWYRQDPGQGLRLIYYSQIVNDFQKGDIAEGYSVSREKKESFPLTVTSAQKNPTAFYLCASSRTANQPQHFGDGTRLSIL.

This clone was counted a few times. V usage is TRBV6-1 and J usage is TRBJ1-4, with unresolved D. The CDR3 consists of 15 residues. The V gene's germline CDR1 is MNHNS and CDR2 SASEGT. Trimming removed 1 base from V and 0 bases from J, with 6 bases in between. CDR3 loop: CASSEGIATNEKLFF. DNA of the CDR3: TGTGCCAGCAGTGAAGGAATTGCAACTAATGAAAAACTGTTTTTT.